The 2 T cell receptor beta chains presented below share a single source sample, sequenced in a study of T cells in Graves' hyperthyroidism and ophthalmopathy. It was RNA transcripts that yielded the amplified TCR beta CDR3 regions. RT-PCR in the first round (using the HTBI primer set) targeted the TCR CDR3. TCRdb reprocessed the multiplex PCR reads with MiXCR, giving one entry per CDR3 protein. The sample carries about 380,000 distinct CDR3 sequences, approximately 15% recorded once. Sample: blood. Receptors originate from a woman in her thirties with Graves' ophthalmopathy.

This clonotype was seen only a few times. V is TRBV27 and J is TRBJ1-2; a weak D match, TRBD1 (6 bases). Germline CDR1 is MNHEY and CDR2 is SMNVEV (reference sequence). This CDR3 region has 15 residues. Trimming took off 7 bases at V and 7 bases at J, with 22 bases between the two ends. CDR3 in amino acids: CASTPGTQIRSGYTF. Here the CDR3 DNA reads TGTGCCAGCACCCCCGGGACACAAATTCGGAGTGGCTACACCTTC.

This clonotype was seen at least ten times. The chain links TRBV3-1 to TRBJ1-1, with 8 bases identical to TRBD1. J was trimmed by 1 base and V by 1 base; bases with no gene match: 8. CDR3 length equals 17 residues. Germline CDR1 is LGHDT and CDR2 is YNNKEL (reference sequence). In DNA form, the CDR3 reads TGTGCCAGCAGCCAAGTTTACGACAGGGGAGAGAACACTGAAGCTTTCTTT. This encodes CASSQVYDRGENTEAFF. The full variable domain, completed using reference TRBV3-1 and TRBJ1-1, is DTAVSQTPKYLVTQMGNDKSIKCEQNLGHDTMYWYKQDSKKFLKIMFSYNNKELIINETVPNRFSPKSPDKAHLNLHINSLELGDSAVYFCASSQVYDRGENTEAFFGQGTRLTVV.